This T cell receptor beta chain was captured in a study of neurological immune-mediated disorders. The table lists this clonotype with a few counts. As to time point: longitudinal time-point 2. The CDR3 totals 10 residues. CDR1 SNHLY and CDR2 FYNNEI come from the germline V gene. Trimming removed 8 bases at V and 6 bases at J, with 8 bases between. A single record per CDR3 protein comes from TCRdb applying MiXCR to the 5' RACE reads. Found here are about 60,000 distinct CDR3 sequences, more than 7.5% of them singletons; the top ten hold 12%. This sequence joins TRBV2 and TRBJ2-7; D uncertain. The sequence derives from a man aged 25-40 years in good health. The source material was PBMCs. The CDR3 DNA sequence: TGTGCCAGCTATGCTGCCGAGCAGTACTTC. It codes for CASYAAEQYF.